Detailed here is one TCR beta chain. What it binds is not known. Patients all relapsed after autologous stem cell transplantation, and there was variation in brentuximab vedotin exposure. This entry is derived from a study of PD-1 blockade in classical Hodgkin lymphoma. Study-level findings and limits: The CD4+ diversity rise by C4D1 was clearest in complete responders. Complete responders had baseline diversity similar to newly diagnosed patients.

This table comes from immunoSEQ multiplex PCR, and its TCRdb copy is limited to in-frame clones, with some not included. There are over 5,500 clones in the sample; about 83% occur only once, and about a third lies in the top ten. Unmatched junction bases numbered 9, after V lost 3 bases and J lost 1 base. This CDR3 is built from 16 residues. Looked up from germline, CDR1 is GTSNPN and CDR2 is SVGIG (reference sequence). The source was peripheral blood mononuclear cells (PBMCs), collected at baseline. V is TRBV30 and J is TRBJ1-2; 9 bases fit TRBD1. The receptor was derived from a human donor with classical Hodgkin lymphoma. The CDR3 spells CAWSGGQGGYNYGYTF. The CDR3 nucleotides read TGTGCCTGGAGCGGGGGACAGGGTGGATATAACTATGGCTACACCTTC.